One sample yielded the 9 T cell receptor beta chains listed below, sequenced in a study of T-cell memory formation after mild COVID-19. MiXCR, applied by TCRdb to the 5' RACE reads, yields one record per CDR3 protein. The repertoire consists of 410,000 or so distinct CDR3 sequences, with more than 20% occurring once and the leading ten covering roughly 13%. The sequenced sample was PBMCs or a T cell subset sorted from them (not recorded which). Source of these receptors: an adult woman who had mild COVID-19 (a few samples of this study predate the infection). Cell type and time point are not known.

The chain joins TRBV20-1 to TRBJ2-1; TRBD1 aligns across 8 bases. The CDR3 is 14 amino acids. Germline trimming cut 5 bases from V and 2 bases from J; bases unmatched to any gene: 5. Germline CDR1 is DFQATT and CDR2 is SNEGSKA (reference sequence). CDR3 DNA: TGCAGTGCTTTTGACAGGGGCGCCTACAATGAGCAGTTCTTC. This gives the protein CSAFDRGAYNEQFF.

This clonotype qualifies as medium-sized. The chain recombines TRBV4-3 with TRBJ1-1; perhaps TRBD1 as D (5 bases). Deletions cut 2 bases from V and 8 bases from J, with 12 bases between. Germline values: CDR1 LGHNA, CDR2 YSLEER. The CDR3 spans 13 residues. The CDR3 DNA reads as TGCGCCAGCAGCCAACCCGGGGGTGCCGAAGCTTTCTTT. Amino acids: CASSQPGGAEAFF.

V is TRBV29-1 and J is TRBJ1-6; no definite D call. V shed 5 bases and J shed 9 bases, with 14 bases lying between them. The CDR3 loop spans 13 amino acids. Per germline, CDR1 SQVTM and CDR2 ANQGSEA. CDR3 sequence reads: CSVSEGLGSPLHF. CDR3 DNA sequence: TGCAGCGTTTCTGAAGGGCTTGGTTCACCCCTCCACTTT.

The genes are TRBV20-1 and TRBJ2-2; the D gene is possibly TRBD2 (6 bases). The V end was cut by 4 bases, the J end by 4 bases, with 16 bases between. CDR3 length: 15 amino acids. CDR1 is DFQATT and CDR2 is SNEGSKA in the germline V gene (reference sequence). The CDR3 nucleotides are TGCAGTGCTAAGGCCGGAGGGTTCGTCACCGGGGAGCTGTTTTTT. It yields the protein CSAKAGGFVTGELFF.

The chain couples TRBV29-1 to TRBJ1-3, with D unclear. Trimming cost V 0 bases and J 4 bases, with 7 bases left between them. The CDR3 spans 13 residues. From germline, CDR1 is SQVTM and CDR2 ANQGSEA. CDR3 DNA: TGCAGCGTTGAAGATCGGGTGGGAAACACCATATATTTT. Protein sequence: CSVEDRVGNTIYF.

In its sample, this clonotype was seen a few times. The chain carries TRBV7-6 and TRBJ2-5; 11 nucleotides line up with TRBD2. The CDR3 sequence is 15 residues long. Germline V gene data show CDR1 as SGHVS and CDR2 as FNYEAQ. With 3 bases clipped from V and 4 bases from J, the junction kept 4 bases outside the gene matches. CDR3 in DNA: TGTGCCAGCAGCTTCCTACTAGCGGGAGTAGAGACCCAGTACTTC. Translating it yields CASSFLLAGVETQYF.

The chain is built from TRBV10-3 and TRBJ2-3; perhaps TRBD2 as D (7 bases). V gave up 0 bases and J gave up 2 bases, with 12 bases separating them. The CDR3 is 16 residues long. The V gene's germline CDR1 is ENHRY and CDR2 SYGVKD. CDR3 protein: CAISESRAGATDTQYF. CDR3 in DNA: TGTGCCATCAGTGAGTCTCGGGCGGGGGCCACAGATACGCAGTATTTT.

This clonotype has more than one count but fewer than ten. The genes are TRBV29-1 and TRBJ1-1; no firm D call. The germline V and J ends were trimmed by 0 bases and 4 bases, with 12 bases remaining between them. The CDR3 is 14 residues long. Germline CDR1 SQVTM, CDR2 ANQGSEA. In DNA form, the CDR3 reads TGCAGCGTTGAAGATGGGTTTGGGCCCACTGAAGCTTTCTTT. It yields the protein CSVEDGFGPTEAFF.

This sequence joins TRBV6-6 and TRBJ2-7; D uncertain. Trimming took 4 bases from V and 4 from J, leaving 17 bases between them. The V gene's germline CDR1 is MNHNY and CDR2 SVGAGI (reference sequence). The CDR3 length is 15 residues. In DNA, the CDR3 is TGTGCCAGCAGTTCCCGAGCAGGTGGTGGGTACGAGCAGTACTTC. Its protein is CASSSRAGGGYEQYF.